Described below is a single T cell receptor (beta chain) sequence and its context. CDR1 is SGDLS and CDR2 is YYNGEE in the germline V gene. V gave up 3 bases and J gave up 4 bases, with 13 bases separating them. The CDR3 is 15 amino acids. The sample comes from a study of blood T cell repertoires in COVID-19. Study details: Samples of COVID-19 (acute and convalescent) were obtained from the United States, Italy and Spain. Sample material is recorded as cDNA or gDNA derived from T cells, B-cell-depleted T cells, or PBMCs.

In the original analysis: Amplified reference gene primers provided the basis for estimating nucleated cell counts. The protocol was immunoSEQ multiplex PCR, while the TCRdb copy is restricted to in-frame clones and leaves out a portion. V and J calls and clone size are as listed in that table; D and trimming were resolved from the DNA. This sample carries around 230,000 clones, roughly 80% of them seen once, and the ten largest clones take over 7.5%. Sequenced material: peripheral blood. The TCR sequence derives from a woman aged 80 or over with acute or convalescent COVID-19. The chain carries TRBV9 and TRBJ2-2; D is undetermined. CDR3 protein: CASSASSWSTGELFF. CDR3 DNA sequence: TGTGCCAGCAGCGCCTCGAGTTGGTCCACCGGGGAGCTGTTTTTT. Based on the CDR3 plus reference TRBV9 and TRBJ2-2, the full variable domain is DSGVTQTPKHLITATGQRVTLRCSPRSGDLSVYWYQQSLDQGLQFLIQYYNGEERAKGNILERFSAQQFPDLHSELNLSSLELGDSALYFCASSASSWSTGELFFGEGSRLTVL.